The source of this T cell receptor (beta chain) is a study of T cells in women clearing cervical HPV infection. Study-level results: CIN3+ cases had significantly higher TCR richness than controls; evenness did not differ.

TCRdb's copy holds only in-frame clones and misses some; the assay was immunoSEQ multiplex PCR. The sample totals approximately 39,000 clones. As concerns this clone: Its antigen is still unknown.

Material: blood buffy coat. This clonotype was obtained from a woman aged 18 to 75 with a cervical HPV16 infection that either progressed to CIN3+ or cleared (not recorded which).

CDR3 residues: CASTATGRRTEAFF. The sequenced part of the CDR3 DNA is TGCGCCAGCACTGCGACGGGTAGGAGAACTGAA. The V gene is TRBV5-1, the J gene TRBJ1-1, with unresolved D. The CDR3 end lies 3 residues beyond the end of the read and is filled in from the germline J gene. The germline V gene has CDR1 SGHRS and CDR2 YFSETQ. The CDR3 runs to 14 residues. V was shortened by 6 bases and J by 5 bases, with 17 bases between the two germline ends. The full variable domain, in which reference TRBV5-1 and TRBJ1-1 provide the parts outside the CDR3, is KAGVTQTPRYLIKTRGQQVTLSCSPISGHRSVSWYQQTPGQGLQFLFEYFSETQRNKGNFPGRFSGRQFSNSRSEMNVSTLELGDSALYLCASTATGRRTEAFFGQGTRLTVV.